This section outlines one T cell receptor (beta chain) sequence together with its context. Its antigen specificity is not known. No much larger clonotype is one base removed from it; base qualities were not supplied. The TCR beta CDR3 regions were amplified from RNA transcripts. The first round of RT-PCR for the TCR CDR3 was performed with the HTBI primer set and the Qiagen OneStep RT-PCR kit. Libraries were constructed in a second round of multiplex PCR, after which size selection and purification were carried out. The libraries were sequenced on an Illumina HiSeq2000 using paired-end 100 bp reads. Regarding the original processing steps: SOAPnuke was used to process the raw data, with reads discarded if the reads contained adapters or uncalled bases, had a mean Phred below 15, or lacked an exact constant-primer or identifier match. COPE v1.2.5 was used to merge the high-quality paired reads, and each unique nucleotide sequence was defined as a clonotype. MiTCR v1.1 was used to align the clonotypes against IMGT TRBV, TRBD and TRBJ reference segments. Analysis was restricted to V-J combinations with a frequency above 0.0001, which covered roughly 99% of repertoires. A TCS score was defined as the ratio of F50 (clonal expansion) to E x V (chaos), with BLOSUM62-based TCRdist applied between CDR3 peptides within each V-J. Welch's t-statistics and random forest reduced 450 to 600 V-J features to about 13, which were used in a naive Bayes classifier (R e1071). Clones were called with MiXCR by TCRdb after fastp trimmed the public reads at Q25, and only in-frame beta chains were retained. Rows are unified per CDR3 protein, each entry keeping the most common DNA and genes. The V and J calls were not made by the authors but by TCRdb's processing. Across this sample there are under 550,000 distinct CDR3 sequences, with around 15% seen only once. The biggest ten clones account for 5% to 6% of the sample.

Stable Graves' hyperthyroidism was defined as the absence of progression to ophthalmopathy over 18 months of follow-up. The hyperthyroidism patients were between 18 and 65 years old and newly diagnosed, with a disease duration of less than 2 months. The study excluded patients with uncontrolled infections, other autoimmune diseases, pregnancy or lactation. Diagnoses relied on clinical symptoms, serum thyroxine and TRAb, thyroid ultrasound and orbital computed tomography. PBMCs were separated from approximately 10 ml of fresh peripheral blood using Ficoll-Paque density gradient centrifugation. Total RNA was extracted using Trizol reagent, and RNA quality was assessed on an Agilent 2100 Bioanalyzer. These data come from a study of T cells in Graves' hyperthyroidism and ophthalmopathy (dated by TCRdb to the late 2010s). A note on the overall study: Peripheral blood was sampled at the time of initial diagnosis, prior to any treatment. To identify distinguishing TCR V-J signatures, a discovery cohort of about 100 patients was used, comprising 43 with Graves' ophthalmopathy and 55 to 65 with stable Graves' hyperthyroidism. Prospective prediction of ophthalmopathy was tested in an independent validation cohort of 18 to 20 hyperthyroidism patients and 17 patients who later progressed to ophthalmopathy. The roughly 94 discovery patients were randomly split 7:3 into training and test sets. The study also compared thyroid tissue and blood T-cell repertoires from over 5 Graves' hyperthyroidism patients. After blood sampling, hyperthyroidism patients were treated with methimazole at a starting dose of 30 mg daily, and ophthalmopathy patients were treated with high-dose intravenous methylprednisolone. The paper describes TCR Vbeta CDR3 sequencing of 140 or so peripheral blood samples, made up of some 40 ophthalmopathy patients, approximately 73 hyperthyroidism patients and some 17 progressor patients. Results the study describes overall, beyond this receptor: During validation, the model predicted progression to ophthalmopathy a median of approximately 6 months ahead of onset, with 70.59% sensitivity and about 72% specificity. A model built on a 13 V-J signature distinguished ophthalmopathy from stable hyperthyroidism, reaching 85% to 90% sensitivity and around 82% specificity in cross-validation and 80%/75% in testing. No statistical method was used to set the sample size in advance, and investigators knew the group allocation. Most expanded thyroid clonotypes (frequency above 0.001) were also found in blood, which suggests that blood repertoires may mirror thyroid immune responses.

This TCR came from a woman under 30 with Graves' hyperthyroidism. Sequencing was done on a sample of blood.

This receptor has the CDR3 CATSDPLGEAFF. The DNA is as follows: TGTGCCACCAGTGATCCCCTGGGTGAAGCTTTCTTT. The chain is made from TRBV24-1 and TRBJ1-1; the D gene cannot be resolved reliably. As encoded in the germline V gene, CDR1 is KGHDR while CDR2 is SFDVKD. V loses 3 bases of germline sequence and J loses 7 bases, and the interval between the two ends is 8 bases. Counted from cysteine to phenylalanine, this CDR3 has 12 amino acids. The kept DNA is CDR3 alone, 36 bases in frame from the first base.